This T cell receptor (beta chain) came from a study of blood T cell repertoires in COVID-19. Study-wide context: COVID-19 samples collected from the United States, Italy and Spain covered acute and convalescent phases. In each case, the material was cDNA or gDNA derived from T cells, B-cell-depleted T cells, or PBMCs.

The CDR3 covers 15 residues. Germline CDR1 reads LGHDT; CDR2 reads YNNKEL (reference sequence). V was shortened by 0 bases and J by 2 bases, with 9 bases between the two germline ends. In the authors' methods: Researchers report that nucleated cell counts were estimated from reference gene primer amplification. The assay was immunoSEQ multiplex PCR, and TCRdb's table has in-frame clones only and misses some. Clonal size and the V and J genes are those of that table, whereas D and trimming came from the DNA. The sample contains 70,000 to 80,000 clones, approximately 87% of which appear only once. The gene calls are TRBV3-1 (or the pseudogene TRBV3-2) and TRBJ2-3; D not certain. This clonotype was obtained from an elderly man in a cohort sampled during active COVID-19. The specimen sequenced was peripheral blood. DNA for the CDR3: TGTGCCAGCAGCCAAGACAAGCCCATCACAGATACGCAGTATTTT. Protein sequence: CASSQDKPITDTQYF.